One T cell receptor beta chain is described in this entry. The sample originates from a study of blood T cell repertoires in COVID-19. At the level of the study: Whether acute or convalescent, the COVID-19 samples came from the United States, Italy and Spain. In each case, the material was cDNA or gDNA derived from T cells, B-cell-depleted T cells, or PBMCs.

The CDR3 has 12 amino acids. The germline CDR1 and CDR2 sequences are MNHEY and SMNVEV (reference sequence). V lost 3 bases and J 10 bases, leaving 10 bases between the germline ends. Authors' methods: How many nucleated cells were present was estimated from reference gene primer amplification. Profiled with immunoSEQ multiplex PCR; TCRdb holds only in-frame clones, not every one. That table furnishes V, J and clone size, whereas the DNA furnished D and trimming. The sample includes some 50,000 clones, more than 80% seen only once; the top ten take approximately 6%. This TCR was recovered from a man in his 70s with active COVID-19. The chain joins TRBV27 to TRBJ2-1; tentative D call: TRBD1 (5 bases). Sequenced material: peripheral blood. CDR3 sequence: CASSFRGSEQFF. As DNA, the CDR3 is TGTGCCAGCAGTTTTAGGGGAAGCGAGCAGTTCTTC.